This T cell receptor beta chain appears in the sequencing data of a study of shared clonotypes between healthy human individuals. Study-wide context: The people who gave samples were a couple of women and a few men aged 18 to 49.

Comment on this clone: Its matching antigen is unknown.

Trimming cost V 3 bases and J 6 bases, with 17 bases left between them. The CDR3 is made up of 16 amino acids. The germline gives CDR1 SGHTA, CDR2 FQGNSA. Positive CCR7 selection of CD45RO-negative cells yielded the naive CD8 cells, and terminally differentiated effector memory CD45RA+ cells were excluded. Study observations and caveats: Represented genetic and exposure-history diversity was restricted by having few donors.

Running of the assay took place at deep level. Only in-frame clones appear in the TCRdb table, and some are missing; sequencing was by immunoSEQ multiplex PCR. Among about 2 million clones listed, about 95% were seen once. This TCR was recovered from a man between 18 and 29 years old in good health. Sequenced material: naive CD8+ T cells sorted from blood. The chain couples TRBV7-2 to TRBJ2-2; D remains unclear. CDR3 bases: TGTGCCAGCAGCTTGAAGGCGCCTCCAGCTGCCGGGGAGCTGTTTTTT. This gives the protein CASSLKAPPAAGELFF.